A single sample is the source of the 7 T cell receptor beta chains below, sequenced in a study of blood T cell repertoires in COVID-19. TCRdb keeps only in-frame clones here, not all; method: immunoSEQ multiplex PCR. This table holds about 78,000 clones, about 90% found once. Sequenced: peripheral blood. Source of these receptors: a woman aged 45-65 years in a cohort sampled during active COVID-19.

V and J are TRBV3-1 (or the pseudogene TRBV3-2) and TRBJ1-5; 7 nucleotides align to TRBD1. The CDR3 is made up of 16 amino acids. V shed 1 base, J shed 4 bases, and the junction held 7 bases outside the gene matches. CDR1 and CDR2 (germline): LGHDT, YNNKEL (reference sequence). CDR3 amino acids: CASSQATGTANQPQHF. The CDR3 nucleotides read TGTGCCAGCAGCCAAGCCACCGGGACAGCTAATCAGCCCCAGCATTTT.

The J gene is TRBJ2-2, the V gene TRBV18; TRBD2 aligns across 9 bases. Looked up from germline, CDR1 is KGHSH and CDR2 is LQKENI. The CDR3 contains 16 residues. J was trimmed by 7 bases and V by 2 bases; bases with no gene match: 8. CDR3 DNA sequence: TGTGCCAGCTCACCAGTTGCGGGAGGGCCCAACGGGGAGCTGTTTTTT. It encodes CASSPVAGGPNGELFF.

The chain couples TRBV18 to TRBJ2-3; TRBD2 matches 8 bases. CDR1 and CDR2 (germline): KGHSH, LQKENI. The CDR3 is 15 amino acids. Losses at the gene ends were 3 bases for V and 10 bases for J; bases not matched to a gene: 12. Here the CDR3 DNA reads TGTGCCAGCTCACCCCCGGGACTAGAAAAAGCGGCGCAGTATTTT. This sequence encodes CASSPPGLEKAAQYF. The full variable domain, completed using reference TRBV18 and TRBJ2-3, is NAGVMQNPRHLVRRRGQEARLRCSPMKGHSHVYWYRQLPEEGLKFMVYLQKENIIDESGMPKERFSAEFPKEGPSILRIQQVVRGDSAAYFCASSPPGLEKAAQYFGPGTRLTVL.

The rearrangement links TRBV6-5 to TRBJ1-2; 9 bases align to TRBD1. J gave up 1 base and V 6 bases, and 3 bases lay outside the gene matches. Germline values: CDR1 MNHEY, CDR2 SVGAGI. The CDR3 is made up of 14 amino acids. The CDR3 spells CASSPTGGNYGYTF. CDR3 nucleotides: TGTGCCAGCAGCCCGACAGGGGGTAACTATGGCTACACCTTC.

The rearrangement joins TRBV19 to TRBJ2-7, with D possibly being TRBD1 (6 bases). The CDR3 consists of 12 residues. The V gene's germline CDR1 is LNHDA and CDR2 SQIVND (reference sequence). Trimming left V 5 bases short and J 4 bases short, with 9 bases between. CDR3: CASSGGGYEQYF. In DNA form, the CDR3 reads TGTGCCAGTAGTGGGGGCGGATACGAGCAGTACTTC.

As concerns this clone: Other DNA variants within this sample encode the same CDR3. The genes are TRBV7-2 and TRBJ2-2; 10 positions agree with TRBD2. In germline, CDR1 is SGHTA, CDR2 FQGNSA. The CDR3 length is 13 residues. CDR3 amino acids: CATSGTFTGELFF. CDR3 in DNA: TGTGCAACTAGCGGGACCTTCACCGGGGAGCTGTTTTTT.

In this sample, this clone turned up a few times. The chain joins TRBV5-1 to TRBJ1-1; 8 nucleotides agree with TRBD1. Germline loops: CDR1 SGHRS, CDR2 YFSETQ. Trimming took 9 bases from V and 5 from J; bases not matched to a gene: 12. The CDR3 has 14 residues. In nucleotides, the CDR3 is TGCGCCACCTCACAGGGGGGTAGTCGGACTGAAGCTTTCTTT. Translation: CATSQGGSRTEAFF.